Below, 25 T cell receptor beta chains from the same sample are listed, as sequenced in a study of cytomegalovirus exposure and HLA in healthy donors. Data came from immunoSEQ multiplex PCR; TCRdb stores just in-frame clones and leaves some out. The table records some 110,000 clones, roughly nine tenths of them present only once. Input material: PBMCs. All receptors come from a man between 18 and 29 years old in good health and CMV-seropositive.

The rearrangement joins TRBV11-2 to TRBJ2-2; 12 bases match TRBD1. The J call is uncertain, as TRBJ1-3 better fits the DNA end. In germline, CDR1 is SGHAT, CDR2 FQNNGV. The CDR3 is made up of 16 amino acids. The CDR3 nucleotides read TGTGCCAGCAGCTATCGGGACAGGGGGCTCGGAAACACCATATATTTT. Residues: CASSYRDRGLGNTIYF.

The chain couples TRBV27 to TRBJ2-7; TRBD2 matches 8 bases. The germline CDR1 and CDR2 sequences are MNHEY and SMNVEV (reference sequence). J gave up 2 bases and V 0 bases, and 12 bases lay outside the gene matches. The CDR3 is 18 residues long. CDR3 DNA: TGTGCCAGCAGTTTATCACCCCCCGGGACTAGACTTGCCTACGAGCAGTACTTC. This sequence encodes CASSLSPPGTRLAYEQYF.

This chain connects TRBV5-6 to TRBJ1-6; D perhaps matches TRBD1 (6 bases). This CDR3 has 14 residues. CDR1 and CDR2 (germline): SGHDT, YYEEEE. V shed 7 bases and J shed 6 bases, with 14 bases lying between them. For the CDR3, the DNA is TGTGCCAGCGGCGCAAGGACAGTTAATTCACCCCTCCACTTT. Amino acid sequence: CASGARTVNSPLHF.

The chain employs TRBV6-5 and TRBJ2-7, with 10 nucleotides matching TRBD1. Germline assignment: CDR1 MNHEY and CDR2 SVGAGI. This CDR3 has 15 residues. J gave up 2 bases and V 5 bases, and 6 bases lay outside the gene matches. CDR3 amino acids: CASSGDRGSPYEQYF. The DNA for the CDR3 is TGTGCCAGCAGTGGGGACAGGGGTTCCCCCTACGAGCAGTACTTC.

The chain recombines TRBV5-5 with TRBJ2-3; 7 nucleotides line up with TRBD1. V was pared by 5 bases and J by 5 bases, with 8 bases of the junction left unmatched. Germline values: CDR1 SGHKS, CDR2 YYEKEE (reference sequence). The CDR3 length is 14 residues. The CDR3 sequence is CASSSGQNKDTQYF. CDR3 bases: TGTGCCAGCAGTTCGGGACAGAACAAAGATACGCAGTATTTT.

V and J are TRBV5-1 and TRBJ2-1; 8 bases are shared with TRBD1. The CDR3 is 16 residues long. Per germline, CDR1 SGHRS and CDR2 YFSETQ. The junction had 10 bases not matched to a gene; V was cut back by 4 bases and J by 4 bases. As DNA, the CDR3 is TGCGCCAGCAGCCCCAGGGGGCCCTTCGGTTACAATGAGCAGTTCTTC. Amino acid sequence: CASSPRGPFGYNEQFF. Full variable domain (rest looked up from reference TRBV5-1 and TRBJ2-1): KAGVTQTPRYLIKTRGQQVTLSCSPISGHRSVSWYQQTPGQGLQFLFEYFSETQRNKGNFPGRFSGRQFSNSRSEMNVSTLELGDSALYLCASSPRGPFGYNEQFFGPGTRLTVL.

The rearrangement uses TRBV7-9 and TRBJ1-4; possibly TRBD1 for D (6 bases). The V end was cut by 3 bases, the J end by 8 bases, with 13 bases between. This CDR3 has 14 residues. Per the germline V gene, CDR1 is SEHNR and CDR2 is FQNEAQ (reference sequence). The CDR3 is CASSFTGSLEKLFF. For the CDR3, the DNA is TGTGCCAGCAGCTTCACAGGGTCCCTCGAAAAACTGTTTTTT.

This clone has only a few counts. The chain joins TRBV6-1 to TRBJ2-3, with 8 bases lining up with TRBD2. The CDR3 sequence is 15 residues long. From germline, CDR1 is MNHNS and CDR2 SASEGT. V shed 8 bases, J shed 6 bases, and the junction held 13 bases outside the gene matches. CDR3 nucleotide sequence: TGTGCCAGCGACCAGACTAGCGCAGTCCTGGATACGCAGTATTTT. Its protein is CASDQTSAVLDTQYF.

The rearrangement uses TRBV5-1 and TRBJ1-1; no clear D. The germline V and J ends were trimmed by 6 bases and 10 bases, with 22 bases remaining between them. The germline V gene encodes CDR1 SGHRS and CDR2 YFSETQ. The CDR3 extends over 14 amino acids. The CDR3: CASTVDEVSAGAFF. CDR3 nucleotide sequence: TGCGCCAGCACGGTGGACGAGGTTTCGGCGGGAGCTTTCTTT.

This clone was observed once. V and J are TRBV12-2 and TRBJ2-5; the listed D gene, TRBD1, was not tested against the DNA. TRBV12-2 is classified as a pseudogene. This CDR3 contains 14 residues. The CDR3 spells CASRLRGGQETQYF. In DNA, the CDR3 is TGTGCAAGTCGCTTAAGAGGGGGTCAAGAGACCCAGTACTTC.

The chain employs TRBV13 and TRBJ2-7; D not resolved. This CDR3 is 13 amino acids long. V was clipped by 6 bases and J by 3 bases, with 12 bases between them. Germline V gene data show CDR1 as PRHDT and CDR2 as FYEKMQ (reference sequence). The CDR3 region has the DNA TGTGCCAGCAGTGAAGTTGCCGGCTACGAGCAGTACTTC. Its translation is CASSEVAGYEQYF.

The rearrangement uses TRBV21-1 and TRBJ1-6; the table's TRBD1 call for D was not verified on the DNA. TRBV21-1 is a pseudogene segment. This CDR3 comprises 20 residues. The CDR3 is CASSNCRGTGELHTRIPLHF. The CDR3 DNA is TGTGCCAGCAGCAACTGCCGCGGGACAGGGGAACTCCATACTCGAATACCCCTCCACTTT.

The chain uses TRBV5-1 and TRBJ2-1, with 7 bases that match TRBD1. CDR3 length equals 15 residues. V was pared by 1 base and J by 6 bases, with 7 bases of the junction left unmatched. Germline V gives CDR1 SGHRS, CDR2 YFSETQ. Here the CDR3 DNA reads TGCGCCAGCAGCTTGATAACAGGGGCGTTCAATGAGCAGTTCTTC. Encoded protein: CASSLITGAFNEQFF. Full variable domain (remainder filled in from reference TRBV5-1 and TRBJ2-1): KAGVTQTPRYLIKTRGQQVTLSCSPISGHRSVSWYQQTPGQGLQFLFEYFSETQRNKGNFPGRFSGRQFSNSRSEMNVSTLELGDSALYLCASSLITGAFNEQFFGPGTRLTVL.

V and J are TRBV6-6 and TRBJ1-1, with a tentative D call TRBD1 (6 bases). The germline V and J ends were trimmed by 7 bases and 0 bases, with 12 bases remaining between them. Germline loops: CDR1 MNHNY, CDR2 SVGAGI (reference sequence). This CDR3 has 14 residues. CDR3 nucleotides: TGTGCCAGCACGGTCGGACAGCTGAACACTGAAGCTTTCTTT. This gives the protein CASTVGQLNTEAFF.

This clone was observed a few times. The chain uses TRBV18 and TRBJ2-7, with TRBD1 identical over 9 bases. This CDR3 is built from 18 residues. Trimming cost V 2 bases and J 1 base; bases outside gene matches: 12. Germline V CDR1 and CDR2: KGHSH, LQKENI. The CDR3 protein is CASSPLALGQGGSYEQYF. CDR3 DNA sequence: TGTGCCAGCTCACCATTAGCCCTGGGACAGGGAGGATCCTACGAGCAGTACTTC.

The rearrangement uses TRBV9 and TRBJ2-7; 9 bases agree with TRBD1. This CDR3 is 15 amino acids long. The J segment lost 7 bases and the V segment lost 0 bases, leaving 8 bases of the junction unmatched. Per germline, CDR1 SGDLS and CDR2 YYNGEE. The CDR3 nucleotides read TGTGCCAGCAGCGTAGACGGGACAGGGATCTGGGAGCAGTACTTC. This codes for CASSVDGTGIWEQYF. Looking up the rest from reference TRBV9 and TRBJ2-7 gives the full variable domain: DSGVTQTPKHLITATGQRVTLRCSPRSGDLSVYWYQQSLDQGLQFLIQYYNGEERAKGNILERFSAQQFPDLHSELNLSSLELGDSALYFCASSVDGTGIWEQYFGPGTRLTVT.

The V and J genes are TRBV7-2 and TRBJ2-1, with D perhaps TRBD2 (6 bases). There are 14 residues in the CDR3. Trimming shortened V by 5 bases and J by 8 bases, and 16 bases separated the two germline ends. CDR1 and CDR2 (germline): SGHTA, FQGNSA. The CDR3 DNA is TGTGCCAGCAGCCCACATTGGGGAGGAGATGAGCAGTTCTTC. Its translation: CASSPHWGGDEQFF. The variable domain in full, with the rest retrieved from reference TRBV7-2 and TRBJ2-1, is GAGVSQSPSNKVTEKGKDVELRCDPISGHTALYWYRQSLGQGLEFLIYFQGNSAPDKSGLPSDRFSAERTGGSVSTLTIQRTQQEDSAVYLCASSPHWGGDEQFFGPGTRLTVL.

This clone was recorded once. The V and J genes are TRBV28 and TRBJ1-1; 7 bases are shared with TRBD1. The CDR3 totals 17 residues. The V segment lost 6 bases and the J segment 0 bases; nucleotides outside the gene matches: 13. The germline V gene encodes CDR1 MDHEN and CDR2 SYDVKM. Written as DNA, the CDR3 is TGTGCCAGCAGCCTCAGGGGGTCGGGTTGGGTGAACACTGAAGCTTTCTTT. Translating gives CASSLRGSGWVNTEAFF.

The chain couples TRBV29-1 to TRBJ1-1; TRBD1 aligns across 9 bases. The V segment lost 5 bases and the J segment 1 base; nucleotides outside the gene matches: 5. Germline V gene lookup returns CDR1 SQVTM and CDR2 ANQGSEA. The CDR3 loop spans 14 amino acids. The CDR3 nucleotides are TGCAGCGTTAAGGGACAGGGCCCGAACACTGAAGCTTTCTTT. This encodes CSVKGQGPNTEAFF.

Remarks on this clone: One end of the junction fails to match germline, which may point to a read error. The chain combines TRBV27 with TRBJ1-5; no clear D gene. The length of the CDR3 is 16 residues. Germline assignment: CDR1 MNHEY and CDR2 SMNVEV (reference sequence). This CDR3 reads CASILFRGFWNQPQHF. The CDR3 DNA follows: TGTGCCAGCATTTTATTCCGGGGTTTTTGGAATCAGCCCCAGCATTTT.

The CDR3 region has the DNA TGTGCCAGCAGTGAATCAGGTCCAGGGGGCCCCTACAATGAGCAGTTCTTC. Encoded protein: CASSESGPGGPYNEQFF. The V call is TRBV6-1, the J call TRBJ2-1; 8 bases agree with TRBD1. Per germline, CDR1 MNHNS and CDR2 SASEGT. The CDR3 sequence is 17 residues long. The junction had 8 bases not matched to a gene; V was cut back by 2 bases and J by 2 bases.

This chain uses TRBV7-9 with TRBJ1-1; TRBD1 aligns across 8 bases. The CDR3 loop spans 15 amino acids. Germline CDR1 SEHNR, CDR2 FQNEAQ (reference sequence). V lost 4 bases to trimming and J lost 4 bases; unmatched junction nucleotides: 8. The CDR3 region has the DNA TGTGCCAGCAGCTCCCAGGGGGCGCCGGGCACTGAAGCTTTCTTT. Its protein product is CASSSQGAPGTEAFF. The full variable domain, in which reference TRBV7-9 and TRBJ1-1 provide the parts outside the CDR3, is DTGVSQNPRHKITKRGQNVTFRCDPISEHNRLYWYRQTLGQGPEFLTYFQNEAQLEKSRLLSDRFSAERPKGSFSTLEIQRTEQGDSAMYLCASSSQGAPGTEAFFGQGTRLTVV.

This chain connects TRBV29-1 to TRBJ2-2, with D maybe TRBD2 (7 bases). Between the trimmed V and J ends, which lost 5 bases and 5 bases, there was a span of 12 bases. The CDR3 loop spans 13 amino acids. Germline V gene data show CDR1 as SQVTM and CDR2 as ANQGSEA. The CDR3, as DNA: TGCAGCGTTAGGGGGGGTCCAACCGGGGAGCTGTTTTTT. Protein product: CSVRGGPTGELFF.

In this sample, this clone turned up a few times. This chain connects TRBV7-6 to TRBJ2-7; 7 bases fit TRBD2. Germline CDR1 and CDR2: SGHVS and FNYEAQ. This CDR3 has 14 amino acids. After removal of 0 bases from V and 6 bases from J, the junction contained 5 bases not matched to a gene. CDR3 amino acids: CASSLAPGGIEQYF. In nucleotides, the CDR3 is TGTGCCAGCAGCTTAGCGCCGGGGGGTATCGAGCAGTACTTC. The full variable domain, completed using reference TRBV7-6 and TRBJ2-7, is GAGVSQSPRYKVTKRGQDVALRCDPISGHVSLYWYRQALGQGPEFLTYFNYEAQQDKSGLPNDRFSAERPEGSISTLTIQRTEQRDSAMYRCASSLAPGGIEQYFGPGTRLTVT.

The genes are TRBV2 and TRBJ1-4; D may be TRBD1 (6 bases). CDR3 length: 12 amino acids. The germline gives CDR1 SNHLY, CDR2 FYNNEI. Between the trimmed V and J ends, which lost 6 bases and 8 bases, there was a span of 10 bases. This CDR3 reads CASRQGQEKLFF. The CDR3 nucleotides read TGTGCCAGCAGACAGGGTCAGGAAAAACTGTTTTTT.